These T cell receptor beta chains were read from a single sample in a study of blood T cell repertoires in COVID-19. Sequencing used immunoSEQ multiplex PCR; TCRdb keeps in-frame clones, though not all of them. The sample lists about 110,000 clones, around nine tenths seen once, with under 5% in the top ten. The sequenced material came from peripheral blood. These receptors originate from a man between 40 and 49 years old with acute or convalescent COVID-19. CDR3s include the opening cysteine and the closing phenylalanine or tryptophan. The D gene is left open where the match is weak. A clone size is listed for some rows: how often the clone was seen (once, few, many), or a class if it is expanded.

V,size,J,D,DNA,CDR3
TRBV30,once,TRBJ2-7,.,TGTGCCTGGAGGTTCGGCAGAGGTTACGAGCAGTACTTC,CAWRFGRGYEQYF
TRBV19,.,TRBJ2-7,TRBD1,TGTGCCAGTAGTATCCCTCGTCCCGGGACAGGGGGCCACGAGCAGTACTTC,CASSIPRPGTGGHEQYF
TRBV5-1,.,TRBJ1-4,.,TGCGCCAGCAGCTTGTCGCTAAGGCTAGATGAAAAACTGTTTTTT,CASSLSLRLDEKLFF
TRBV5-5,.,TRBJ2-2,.,TGTGCCAGCAGCTTAGCCTCAGGGAACACCGGGGAGCTGTTTTTT,CASSLASGNTGELFF
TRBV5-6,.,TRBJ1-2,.,TGTGCCAGCAGCTTGGTGCCAGGTTCTAACTATGGCTACACCTTC,CASSLVPGSNYGYTF
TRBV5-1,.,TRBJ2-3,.,TGCGCCAGTACCAAGATTAGCGGTAGGAGCACAGATACGCAGTATTTT,CASTKISGRSTDTQYF
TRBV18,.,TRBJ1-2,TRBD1,TGTGCCAGCTCATCCGGGACAGGGGAATTCAGCTATGGCTACACCTTC,CASSSGTGEFSYGYTF
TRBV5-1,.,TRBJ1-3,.,TGCGCCAGCAGCTTGGCCGGAGCGAGCTCTGGAAACACCATATATTTT,CASSLAGASSGNTIYF
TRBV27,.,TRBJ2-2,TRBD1,TGTGCCAGCATGAACAGGGGGCCGGGCACCGGGGAGCTGTTTTTT,CASMNRGPGTGELFF
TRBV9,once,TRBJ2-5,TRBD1,TGTGCCAGCAGCCCCCGGACAGGGGAAGAAGAGACCCAGTACTTC,CASSPRTGEEETQYF
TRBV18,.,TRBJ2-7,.,TGTGCCAGCTCATCAAACCGGGACACCTTGGAGCAGTACTTC,CASSSNRDTLEQYF
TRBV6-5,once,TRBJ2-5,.,TGTGCCAGCAGTCGAAGCTTGCAAGAGACCCAGTACTTC,CASSRSLQETQYF
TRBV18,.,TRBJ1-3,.,TGTGCCAGCTCATCCGCGGGGACGTCGGGAAACACCATATATTTT,CASSSAGTSGNTIYF
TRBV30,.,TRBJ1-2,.,TGTGCCTGGAGTGTCCAAGCGAGTTATGGCTACACCTTC,CAWSVQASYGYTF
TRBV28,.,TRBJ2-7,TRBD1,TGTGCCAGCAGTTTTGTAGACAGGGACCACGAGCAGTACTTC,CASSFVDRDHEQYF
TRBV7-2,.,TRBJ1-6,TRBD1,TGTGCCAGCAGCTTAGGGCCGGGGACAGGGTCCACACCCCTCCACTTT,CASSLGPGTGSTPLHF
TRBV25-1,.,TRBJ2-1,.,TGTGCCAGCAGTGATACTGGTATCTCTGAGCAGTTCTTC,CASSDTGISEQFF
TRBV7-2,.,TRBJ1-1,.,TGTGCCAGCAGCTTAGTCCGGGTCACTGAAGCTTTCTTT,CASSLVRVTEAFF
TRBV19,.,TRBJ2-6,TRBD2,TGTGCCAGTAGTATAGATAACAACGGGGGGATCTCTGGGGCCAACGTCCTGACTTTC,CASSIDNNGGISGANVLTF
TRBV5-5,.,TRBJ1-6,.,TGTGCCGGGCAAGCTTCGGGGGAAGTAGGTTCACCCCTCCACTTT,CAGQASGEVGSPLHF